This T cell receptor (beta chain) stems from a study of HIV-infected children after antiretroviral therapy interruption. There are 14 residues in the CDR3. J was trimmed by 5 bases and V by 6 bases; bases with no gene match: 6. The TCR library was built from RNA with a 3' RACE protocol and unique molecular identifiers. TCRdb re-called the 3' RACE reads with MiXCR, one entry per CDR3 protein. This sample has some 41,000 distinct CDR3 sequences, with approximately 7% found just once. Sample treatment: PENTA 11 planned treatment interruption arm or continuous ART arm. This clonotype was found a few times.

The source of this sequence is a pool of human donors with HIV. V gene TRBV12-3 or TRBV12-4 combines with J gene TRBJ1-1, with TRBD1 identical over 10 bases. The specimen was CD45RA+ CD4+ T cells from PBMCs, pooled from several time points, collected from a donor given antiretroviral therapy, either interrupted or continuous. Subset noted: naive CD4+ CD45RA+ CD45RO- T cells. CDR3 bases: TGTGCCAGCAGCCGACAGGGGGCGCGGACTGAAGCTTTCTTT. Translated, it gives CASSRQGARTEAFF.